The 16 T cell receptor beta chains reported below all come from one sample, sequenced in a study of T-cell reconstitution after alpha-beta-depleted transplantation in children. Construction of the TCRbeta library involved unique molecular identifiers. MiXCR, applied by TCRdb to the PCR reads, yields one record per CDR3 protein. The table lists 200,000 or so distinct CDR3 sequences, 6.3% of them singletons. The material sequenced was PBMCs, taken before TCRalphabeta/CD19-depleted stem cell transplant. These TCRs come from a girl less than two years old with combined immunodeficiency, due to receive a stem cell transplant.

This clonotype was picked up many times. V gene TRBV28 combines with J gene TRBJ2-3; tentative D call: TRBD2 (5 bases). The germline V gene encodes CDR1 MDHEN and CDR2 SYDVKM. Trimming took 6 bases from V and 5 from J, leaving 12 bases between them. This CDR3 comprises 13 residues. As DNA, the CDR3 is TGTGCCAGCAGCCCCAGAGGGTTAGATACGCAGTATTTT. Its protein product is CASSPRGLDTQYF.

This clonotype was seen ten or more times. This rearrangement joins TRBV12-3 or TRBV12-4 to TRBJ2-7, with D possibly TRBD2 on 6 matching bases. Deletions cut 6 bases from V and 2 bases from J, with 14 bases between. The CDR3 is made up of 14 amino acids. Here the CDR3 DNA reads TGTGCCAGCAGACCCGGGGGACGTCCCTACGAGCAGTACTTC. Encoded protein: CASRPGGRPYEQYF.

This clonotype was found many times. The V and J genes are TRBV7-3 and TRBJ2-2; D is ambiguous. The CDR3 is 13 residues long. CDR1 SGHTA and CDR2 FQGTGA come from the germline V gene. V shed 10 bases and J shed 0 bases, with 9 bases lying between them. CDR3 DNA: TGTGCCATCCAACTACCGAACACCGGGGAGCTGTTTTTT. This encodes CAIQLPNTGELFF.

This clonotype was picked up many times. The J gene is TRBJ1-2, the V gene TRBV29-1, with 9 positions matching TRBD1. This CDR3 has 17 amino acids. J gave up 2 bases and V 2 bases, and 12 bases lay outside the gene matches. Germline CDR1 and CDR2: SQVTM and ANQGSEA. The CDR3 is CSVETGDRVTANYGYTF. The CDR3 DNA follows: TGCAGCGTTGAAACGGGGGACAGGGTCACGGCCAACTATGGCTACACCTTC.

Many counts were recorded for this clonotype. The chain links TRBV6-5 to TRBJ2-1; D is unclear. In germline, CDR1 is MNHEY, CDR2 SVGAGI. Trimming took off 4 bases at V and 2 bases at J, with 12 bases between the two ends. The CDR3 has 15 amino acids. As DNA, the CDR3 is TGTGCCAGCAGTTGGCGACCGACCCCCTACAATGAGCAGTTCTTC. Amino acid sequence: CASSWRPTPYNEQFF.

There are many counts of this clonotype. This sequence joins TRBV29-1 and TRBJ2-5; 8 nucleotides align to TRBD2. The germline V gene encodes CDR1 SQVTM and CDR2 ANQGSEA. This CDR3 contains 15 residues. The V and J ends lost 3 bases and 1 base, in that order; junction bases with no gene match: 7. The CDR3 DNA is TGCAGCGTTGAGTTTGCGGGGGGATCCCAAGAGACCCAGTACTTC. Encoded protein: CSVEFAGGSQETQYF.

This clonotype was picked up many times. The chain uses TRBV19 and TRBJ2-6; D gene unclear. The germline V gene encodes CDR1 LNHDA and CDR2 SQIVND (reference sequence). Trimming left V 7 bases short and J 2 bases short, with 21 bases between. The length of the CDR3 is 18 residues. For the CDR3, the DNA is TGTGCCAGTACCACCTCAAGCCCGTATACAGCTGGGGCCAACGTCCTGACTTTC. As protein: CASTTSSPYTAGANVLTF.

This clonotype was counted many times. J is TRBJ1-1 and V is TRBV12-3 or TRBV12-4; D remains ambiguous. Trimming cost V 6 bases and J 0 bases, with 14 bases left between them. CDR3 size: 15 residues. This chain's CDR3 is CASSNVGNMNTEAFF. The CDR3 DNA sequence: TGTGCCAGCAGCAACGTTGGGAACATGAACACTGAAGCTTTCTTT.

The chain carries TRBV4-1 and TRBJ1-6; tentative D call: TRBD1 (5 bases). Trimming left V 4 bases short and J 8 bases short, with 30 bases between. The CDR3 has 20 residues. Germline V gives CDR1 MGHRA, CDR2 YSYEKL. CDR3 bases: TGCGCCAGCAGCCGACAGACGGGACTACTTACCCTCGGAGAATATTCACCCCTCCACTTT. This gives the protein CASSRQTGLLTLGEYSPLHF.

This clonotype appeared many times. The chain combines TRBV7-6 with TRBJ2-5, with 10 nucleotides matching TRBD2. Germline-derived CDR1 and CDR2 are SGHVS and FNYEAQ. This CDR3 is 18 amino acids long. The trim removed 5 bases at V and 1 base at J, leaving 13 bases unmatched. The CDR3 coding sequence is TGTGCCAGCAGCGCTTCATCGGGACTAGCGTCCTTCCAAGAGACCCAGTACTTC. Its translation is CASSASSGLASFQETQYF.

The V call is TRBV12-3 or TRBV12-4, the J call TRBJ1-5; 12 bases align to TRBD1. This CDR3 is 15 amino acids long. With 8 bases clipped from V and 4 bases from J, the junction kept 6 bases outside the gene matches. The CDR3 DNA sequence: TGTGCCAGCCGGGGACAGGGGGCCCTTAATCAGCCCCAGCATTTT. Amino acid sequence: CASRGQGALNQPQHF.

This clonotype has just a few counts. The CDR3 sequence is CASSLGTTADGYTF. The CDR3 DNA is TGTGCCAGCAGCTTAGGAACGACCGCCGATGGCTACACCTTC. The rearrangement joins TRBV7-9 to TRBJ1-2; D is unresolved. V was pared by 1 base and J by 6 bases, with 12 bases between. CDR3 length equals 14 residues. CDR1 and CDR2 from the germline V gene are SEHNR and FQNEAQ (reference sequence).

The table lists this clonotype with many counts. This rearrangement joins TRBV4-2 to TRBJ1-2, with 10 nucleotides matching TRBD1. Germline trimming cut 0 bases from V and 7 bases from J; bases unmatched to any gene: 14. The CDR3 runs to 18 residues. From germline, CDR1 is LGHNA and CDR2 YNFKEQ. The CDR3 region is CASSQEGDRGHESPGYTF. In DNA, the CDR3 is TGTGCCAGCAGCCAAGAAGGGGACAGGGGCCATGAGAGTCCTGGCTACACCTTC.

Many counts were recorded for this clonotype. The chain uses TRBV7-9 and TRBJ1-1; 7 nucleotides agree with TRBD1. The CDR3 loop spans 14 amino acids. CDR1 is SEHNR, CDR2 FQNEAQ, per germline (reference sequence). Germline trimming cut 3 bases from V and 3 bases from J; bases unmatched to any gene: 4. The CDR3 DNA is TGTGCCAGCAGCTTCGGAGGGGGCTACACTGAAGCTTTCTTT. Residues: CASSFGGGYTEAFF.

The chain couples TRBV18 to TRBJ2-7; either TRBD1 or TRBD2 may supply D (5 bases each). V gave up 6 bases and J gave up 3 bases, with 18 bases separating them. Per the germline V gene, CDR1 is KGHSH and CDR2 is LQKENI. CDR3 length: 15 amino acids. CDR3: CASSPYNGAHYEQYF. The CDR3 DNA is TGTGCCAGCTCCCCATATAACGGGGCCCACTACGAGCAGTACTTC.

This clonotype was observed many times. The chain links TRBV19 to TRBJ2-5; D tentatively fits TRBD1 or TRBD2 (5 bases each). The CDR3 spans 13 residues. V dropped 8 bases and J dropped 1 base, with 11 bases sitting between them. The germline V gene has CDR1 LNHDA and CDR2 SQIVND (reference sequence). The CDR3 DNA reads as TGTGCCAGTGGGACCCCGGGCCAAGAGACCCAGTACTTC. Translating gives CASGTPGQETQYF. The full variable domain, its missing parts supplied by reference TRBV19 and TRBJ2-5, is DGGITQSPKYLFRKEGQNVTLSCEQNLNHDAMYWYRQDPGQGLRLIYYSQIVNDFQKGDIAEGYSVSREKKESFPLTVTSAQKNPTAFYLCASGTPGQETQYFGPGTRLLVL.